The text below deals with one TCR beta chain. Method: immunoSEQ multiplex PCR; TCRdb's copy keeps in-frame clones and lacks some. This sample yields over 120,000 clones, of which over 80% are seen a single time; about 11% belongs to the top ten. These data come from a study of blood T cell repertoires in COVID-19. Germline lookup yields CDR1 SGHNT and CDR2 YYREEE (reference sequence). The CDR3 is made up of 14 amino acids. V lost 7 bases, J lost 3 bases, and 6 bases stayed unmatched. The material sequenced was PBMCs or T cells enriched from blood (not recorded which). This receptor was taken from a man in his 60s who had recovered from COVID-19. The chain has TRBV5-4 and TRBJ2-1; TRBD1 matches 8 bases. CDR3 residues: CASAGTGDYNEQFF. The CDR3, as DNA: TGTGCCAGCGCCGGGACAGGAGACTACAATGAGCAGTTCTTC.